The text below deals with one T cell receptor beta chain. Its antigen is not known. This sample stems from a study of OX40 agonist ivuxolimab in advanced cancers. Study-wide points: Among the lowest peripheral clonal expansion occurred in 0.1-3.0 mg/kg partial responders.

Germline CDR1 and CDR2: MDHEN and SYDVKM. V was pared by 3 bases and J by 10 bases, with 19 bases between. This CDR3 is built from 15 residues. TCRdb's copy holds only in-frame clones and misses some; the assay was immunoSEQ multiplex PCR. Of nearly 65,000 clones detected, about 89% appear once; the ten largest clones hold less than 5%. The sequenced sample was CD4+ or CD8+ T cells sorted from blood, obtained in a trial of the OX40 agonist ivuxolimab. The J gene is TRBJ2-1, the V gene TRBV28; D possibly corresponds to TRBD2 (6 bases). This TCR derives from an adult with an advanced solid tumor such as melanoma, head and neck, liver or kidney cancer. As DNA, the CDR3 is TGTGCCAGCAGTTTCAGATTATACGGGGGTACGGAGCAGTTCTTC. It translates to CASSFRLYGGTEQFF.